The 8 T cell receptor beta chains below come from one sample, sequenced in a study of technical replicates of blood from a handful of donors. Some clones are missing from TCRdb's copy, which holds only in-frame ones; the method was immunoSEQ multiplex PCR. The sample holds tens of thousands of clones, roughly 94% seen once. Sequenced: T cells isolated from PBMCs. These receptor sequences come from a human donor in good health.

The V gene is TRBV15, the J gene TRBJ1-2; 8 bases map to TRBD1. This CDR3 contains 14 residues. Germline V gene data show CDR1 as LNHNV and CDR2 as YYDKDF (reference sequence). After removal of 8 bases from V and 4 bases from J, the junction contained 9 bases not matched to a gene. For the CDR3, the DNA is TGTGCCACCCGCAACAGGGGGGAGGTCTATGGCTACACCTTC. Amino acid sequence: CATRNRGEVYGYTF.

The V gene is TRBV4-1, the J gene TRBJ2-1, with TRBD2 identical over 9 bases. The CDR3 has 15 residues. V was clipped by 0 bases and J by 9 bases; unmatched bases: 6. Germline V CDR1 and CDR2: MGHRA, YSYEKL. Here the CDR3 reads CASSQDGTSYSEQFF. The CDR3 DNA is TGCGCCAGCAGCCAAGATGGGACTAGCTATAGTGAGCAGTTCTTC.

The V gene is TRBV30, the J gene TRBJ1-5, with D unresolved. CDR3 length: 14 amino acids. V lost 3 bases and J 1 base, leaving 10 bases between the germline ends. Looked up from germline, CDR1 is GTSNPN and CDR2 is SVGIG (reference sequence). CDR3 region: CAWSLGSSNQPQHF. The CDR3 bases are TGTGCCTGGAGCCTGGGTAGCAGCAATCAGCCCCAGCATTTT.

The genes are TRBV4-2 and TRBJ2-3; TRBD1 aligns across 7 bases. CDR1 is LGHNA and CDR2 is YNFKEQ in the germline V gene. CDR3 size: 16 residues. The junction had 7 bases not matched to a gene; V was cut back by 2 bases and J by 2 bases. As DNA, the CDR3 is TGTGCCAGCAGCCAACGATATACAGGGGCCACAGATACGCAGTATTTT. Its protein product is CASSQRYTGATDTQYF.

V gene TRBV19 combines with J gene TRBJ1-2; D remains unclear. V gave up 3 bases and J gave up 3 bases, with 8 bases separating them. The CDR3 sequence is 13 residues long. CDR1 LNHDA and CDR2 SQIVND come from the germline V gene (reference sequence). The chain's CDR3 is CASSIATDYGYTF. The DNA for the CDR3 is TGTGCCAGTAGTATTGCTACGGACTATGGCTACACCTTC.

The V call is TRBV2, the J call TRBJ2-4; D uncertain. V was clipped by 6 bases and J by 0 bases, with 9 bases between them. From germline, CDR1 is SNHLY and CDR2 FYNNEI. The CDR3 extends over 14 amino acids. The CDR3 coding sequence is TGTGCCAGCAGGAGGAGTATAGCCAAAAACATTCAGTACTTC. It yields the protein CASRRSIAKNIQYF.

About this clone: At one of its ends the junction is not consistent with the germline gene, which may arise from a read error. The chain recombines TRBV6-1 with TRBJ1-5; perhaps TRBD1 as D (5 bases). The CDR3 totals 15 residues. Germline V gene lookup returns CDR1 MNHNS and CDR2 SASEGT. The CDR3 DNA reads as TGTACCAGCTCATCCACTGGGACTACTAATCAGCCCCAGCATTTT. Translating gives CTSSSTGTTNQPQHF.

V usage is TRBV5-4 and J usage is TRBJ2-3, with 8 bases matching TRBD2. Unmatched junction bases numbered 9, after V lost 1 base and J lost 5 bases. The CDR3 totals 16 residues. CDR1 and CDR2 from the germline V gene are SGHNT and YYREEE (reference sequence). The CDR3 DNA sequence: TGTGCCAGCAGCTTGCTGACGGGAGGGAGTGGAGATACGCAGTATTTT. Its translation: CASSLLTGGSGDTQYF.